A single sample gave rise to the 26 T cell receptor beta chains below, sequenced in a study of T-cell reconstitution after alpha-beta-depleted transplantation in children. Construction of the TCRbeta library involved unique molecular identifiers. TCRdb reprocessed the PCR reads via MiXCR and lists one record per CDR3 protein. This repertoire shows 210,000 or so distinct CDR3 sequences, about a tenth found once; its top ten account for 25% to 30%. The sequencing used PBMCs, collected before TCRalphabeta/CD19-depleted stem cell transplant. The receptor source for this set is a child younger than two with acute myeloid leukemia, due to receive a stem cell transplant.

This clonotype came up many times. The rearrangement joins TRBV29-1 to TRBJ1-2; D gene unclear. This CDR3 spans 13 amino acids. V gave up 4 bases and J gave up 3 bases, with 12 bases separating them. The germline V gene encodes CDR1 SQVTM and CDR2 ANQGSEA. The CDR3 DNA is TGCAGCGTTGTGGTGGGGTGGGACTATGGCTACACCTTC. This sequence encodes CSVVVGWDYGYTF.

Comment on this clonotype: A junction end diverges from the germline sequence, so it may reflect a read error. This chain links TRBV7-2 with TRBJ2-7, with D unclear. Germline loops: CDR1 SGHTA, CDR2 FQGNSA. CDR3 length: 13 amino acids. The CDR3 nucleotides are TGTGCCAGCAGCTTAGGGGCTGATTACGGGCAGTACTTC. Translated: CASSLGADYGQYF.

This clonotype appeared many times. The chain's CDR3 is CASSYTGSTYNEQFF. In DNA, the CDR3 is TGTGCCAGCAGCTATACAGGGTCTACCTACAATGAGCAGTTCTTC. The chain couples TRBV7-3 to TRBJ2-1; a possible D gene is TRBD1 (6 bases). The V and J ends lost 4 bases and 2 bases respectively, with 12 bases between them. This CDR3 comprises 15 residues. Germline V lookup: CDR1 SGHTA, CDR2 FQGTGA.

There are many counts of this clonotype. This rearrangement joins TRBV6-5 to TRBJ1-2, with 9 bases matching TRBD1. The CDR3 extends over 19 amino acids. Unmatched junction bases numbered 13, after V lost 0 bases and J lost 2 bases. Germline assignment: CDR1 MNHEY and CDR2 SVGAGI. CDR3 DNA sequence: TGTGCCAGCAGTTACTCGACGACCGGGACAGGGAATGTCAACTATGGCTACACCTTC. The encoded protein is CASSYSTTGTGNVNYGYTF.

This clonotype was detected ten times or more. The chain links TRBV5-1 to TRBJ2-1, with D tentatively TRBD2 (5 bases). CDR1 is SGHRS, CDR2 YFSETQ, per germline. The CDR3 length is 14 residues. Trimming left V 0 bases short and J 8 bases short, with 12 bases between. The CDR3 reads CASSLVVGSDEQFF. CDR3 in DNA: TGCGCCAGCAGCTTGGTAGTGGGGAGTGATGAGCAGTTCTTC.

This clonotype was counted ten times or more. The J gene is TRBJ2-1, the V gene TRBV7-9; possible D gene TRBD1, 7 bases. Trimming removed 3 bases from V and 2 bases from J, with 23 bases in between. Germline V lookup: CDR1 SEHNR, CDR2 FQNEAQ (reference sequence). The CDR3 is made up of 19 amino acids. The CDR3 DNA reads TGTGCCAGCAGCTTCATGGGGGGACAGAGGGTGGGACCCTACAATGAGCAGTTCTTC. It translates to CASSFMGGQRVGPYNEQFF. Using reference TRBV7-9 and TRBJ2-1 for the parts outside the CDR3, the full variable domain is DTGVSQNPRHKITKRGQNVTFRCDPISEHNRLYWYRQTLGQGPEFLTYFQNEAQLEKSRLLSDRFSAERPKGSFSTLEIQRTEQGDSAMYLCASSFMGGQRVGPYNEQFFGPGTRLTVL.

V is TRBV20-1 and J is TRBJ2-7, with D perhaps matching TRBD1 or TRBD2 (5 bases each). V lost 3 bases, J lost 0 bases, and 15 bases lay in between. This CDR3 is 15 amino acids long. The V gene's germline CDR1 is DFQATT and CDR2 SNEGSKA (reference sequence). The CDR3 is CSASSGSGGSYEQYF. The CDR3 DNA is TGCAGTGCTAGTTCAGGGTCAGGAGGCTCCTACGAGCAGTACTTC.

This clonotype was observed many times. V usage is TRBV28 and J usage is TRBJ1-5; TRBD1 is a possible D gene (5 bases). V was pared by 4 bases and J by 0 bases, with 7 bases between. The germline V gene has CDR1 MDHEN and CDR2 SYDVKM. The CDR3 sequence is 14 residues long. CDR3 coding DNA: TGTGCCAGCAGTTGGGGGTATAGCAATCAGCCCCAGCATTTT. Protein product: CASSWGYSNQPQHF. Filled out from reference TRBV28 and TRBJ1-5, the complete variable domain reads DVKVTQSSRYLVKRTGEKVFLECVQDMDHENMFWYRQDPGLGLRLIYFSYDVKMKEKGDIPEGYSVSREKKERFSLILESASTNQTSMYLCASSWGYSNQPQHFGDGTRLSIL.

This clonotype was observed many times. The rearrangement links TRBV5-4 to TRBJ2-1; no clear D. The CDR3 is 16 residues long. Per germline, CDR1 SGHNT and CDR2 YYREEE (reference sequence). The germline V and J ends were trimmed by 4 bases and 0 bases, with 14 bases remaining between them. DNA of the CDR3: TGTGCCAGCAGCGTCAGAAGGGTCAGCTCCTACAATGAGCAGTTCTTC. This encodes CASSVRRVSSYNEQFF.

The chain carries TRBV12-2 and TRBJ2-5; the table's D gene call, TRBD1, was not cross checked with the DNA. TRBV12-2 is a known pseudogene. This CDR3 comprises 16 residues. The CDR3 loop is CASRLDWSHMAETQYF. CDR3 bases: TGTGCAAGTCGCTTAGATTGGTCCCACATGGCAGAGACCCAGTACTTC.

The sample holds many counts of this clonotype. The chain is built from TRBV20-1 and TRBJ1-2; D unclear. Germline V gene sequence: CDR1 DFQATT, CDR2 SNEGSKA (reference sequence). CDR3 length equals 11 residues. The ends were cut back, 5 bases at V and 7 bases at J, with 11 bases in the middle. CDR3 DNA: TGCAGTGCTTCTTTTGGACGTGGCTACACCTTC. This codes for CSASFGRGYTF.

As to this clonotype: This may come from a read error, since a much larger clone is one base off. This chain uses TRBV3-1 with TRBJ2-1; possibly TRBD1 for D (7 bases). CDR3 length: 15 residues. Germline loops: CDR1 LGHDT, CDR2 YNNKEL (reference sequence). CDR3 nucleotide sequence: TGTGCCAGCTGCCAAGACGGGAGAGGGGGCGGAGAGCAGTTCTTC. This encodes CASCQDGRGGGEQFF.

This clonotype showed up many times. The chain uses TRBV7-8 and TRBJ1-2; no clear D. CDR3 length: 14 amino acids. Germline V CDR1 and CDR2: SGHVS, FQNEAQ. Trimming removed 6 bases at V and 4 bases at J, with 15 bases between. CDR3 sequence: CASSWGGPSYGYTF. The CDR3 DNA follows: TGTGCCAGCAGTTGGGGAGGACCTTCCTATGGCTACACCTTC.

This clonotype was observed at least ten times. V usage is TRBV28 and J usage is TRBJ1-5; D unresolved. Trimming took 7 bases from V and 2 from J, leaving 9 bases between them. The CDR3 has 13 residues. Germline CDR1 and CDR2: MDHEN and SYDVKM. The CDR3 spells CASNWVGNQPQHF. Written as DNA, the CDR3 is TGTGCCAGCAACTGGGTTGGCAATCAGCCCCAGCATTTT.

Ten or more counts support this clonotype. The chain employs TRBV21-1 and TRBJ2-7; the table's D call of TRBD1 was not tested on the DNA. TRBV21-1 constitutes a pseudogene. The CDR3 consists of 15 residues. The CDR3 loop reads CASSNGWTGEREQYF. CDR3 bases: TGTGCCAGCAGCAATGGATGGACAGGGGAGAGAGAGCAGTACTTC.

This clonotype was observed many times. Compared with germline, one end of the junction differs, possibly owing to a read error. V and J are TRBV12-3 or TRBV12-4 and TRBJ1-1, with D hard to call. There are 11 residues in the CDR3. The CDR3 reads CASSLTSDAFF. CDR3 bases: TGTGCCAGCAGTTTAACCTCTGACGCTTTCTTT.

This clonotype was seen repeatedly, ten times or more. CDR3 bases: TGTGCCAGCAGTTACGAGGACAGGGGGCTGGAGACCCAGTACTTC. It yields the protein CASSYEDRGLETQYF. The chain combines TRBV6-5 with TRBJ2-5; 11 bases fit TRBD1. CDR3 length: 15 amino acids. The trim removed 2 bases at V and 5 bases at J, leaving 4 bases unmatched. Per the germline V gene, CDR1 is MNHEY and CDR2 is SVGAGI.

In the case of this clonotype: It may be a read error: a sequence one base away is much more abundant. The chain uses TRBV15 and TRBJ1-6, with D unresolved. CDR1 LNHNV and CDR2 YYDKDF come from the germline V gene (reference sequence). The CDR3 runs to 14 residues. Here the CDR3 DNA reads TGTGCCACCAACAGAGAGGGCACTAATTCACCCCTCCACTTT. Protein product: CATNREGTNSPLHF. The complete variable domain, with remaining parts taken from reference TRBV15 and TRBJ1-6, reads DAMVIQNPRYQVTQFGKPVTLSCSQTLNHNVMYWYQQKSSQAPKLLFHYYDKDFNNEADTPDNFQSRRPNTSFCFLDIRSPGLGDTAMYLCATNREGTNSPLHFGNGTRLTVT.

This clonotype has just a few counts. The chain uses TRBV27 and TRBJ2-3; 11 bases line up with TRBD2. This CDR3 comprises 17 residues. After removal of 4 bases from V and 4 bases from J, the junction contained 10 bases not matched to a gene. Germline CDR1 MNHEY, CDR2 SMNVEV (reference sequence). CDR3: CASSSPSRTSGSDTQYF. DNA for the CDR3: TGTGCCAGCAGTTCCCCCTCGAGGACTAGCGGGTCAGATACGCAGTATTTT.

This clonotype was found many times. V and J are TRBV12-3 or TRBV12-4 and TRBJ2-3; 9 bases are a match to TRBD2. After removal of 4 bases from V and 6 bases from J, the junction contained 5 bases not matched to a gene. The CDR3 length is 14 residues. In nucleotides, the CDR3 is TGTGCCAGCAGTTCGGCGGGGGGGCTGGATACGCAGTATTTT. Translated, it gives CASSSAGGLDTQYF.

This clonotype was counted at least ten times. The chain's CDR3 is CSVDSPGGNTIYF. In nucleotides, the CDR3 is TGCAGCGTGGACAGCCCGGGTGGAAACACCATATATTTT. The rearrangement links TRBV29-1 to TRBJ1-3, with a tentative D call TRBD1 (6 bases). Deletions cut 6 bases from V and 3 bases from J, with 12 bases between. Germline V lookup: CDR1 SQVTM, CDR2 ANQGSEA. This CDR3 contains 13 residues.

This clonotype was seen at least ten times. The gene calls are TRBV5-5 and TRBJ1-1, with 8 bases fitting TRBD1. The trim removed 0 bases at V and 5 bases at J, leaving 6 bases unmatched. Germline V gene sequence: CDR1 SGHKS, CDR2 YYEKEE (reference sequence). The CDR3 totals 15 residues. The CDR3, as DNA: TGTGCCAGCAGCTTGGTACCAGGGGGCGAAACTGAAGCTTTCTTT. The encoded protein is CASSLVPGGETEAFF. The variable domain in full, with the rest retrieved from reference TRBV5-5 and TRBJ1-1, is DAGVTQSPTHLIKTRGQQVTLRCSPISGHKSVSWYQQVLGQGPQFIFQYYEKEERGRGNFPDRFSARQFPNYSSELNVNALLLGDSALYLCASSLVPGGETEAFFGQGTRLTVV.

This clonotype was counted at least ten times. The chain is built from TRBV11-3 and TRBJ2-1; 9 positions agree with TRBD2. Trimming at V came to 0 bases and at J to 8 bases, leaving 8 bases not matched to a gene. The germline gives CDR1 SGHNT, CDR2 YENEEA. This CDR3 is built from 16 residues. CDR3 in DNA: TGTGCCAGCAGCTTAGATGGGCGGGGGGGCCGTGATGAGCAGTTCTTC. Residues: CASSLDGRGGRDEQFF.

This clonotype occurred many times. The limits of the CDR3 on the DNA are not certain, so only TCRdb's listed CDR3 is given. The chain joins TRBV12-3 or TRBV12-4 to TRBJ1-5. The CDR3 is 16 amino acids in total, end residues counted. CDR3 amino acids: CASSSSGSYSNQPQHF.

The rearrangement uses TRBV18 and TRBJ1-1, with D hard to call. V shed 1 base and J shed 3 bases, with 12 bases lying between them. Per germline, CDR1 KGHSH and CDR2 LQKENI. The length of the CDR3 is 15 residues. In nucleotides, the CDR3 is TGTGCCAGCTCACCACTAATCATGAGGGACACTGAAGCTTTCTTT. It specifies CASSPLIMRDTEAFF.

The sample holds many counts of this clonotype. The chain recombines TRBV7-2 with TRBJ2-1; a possible D gene is TRBD2 (5 bases). Trimming removed 3 bases from V and 6 bases from J, with 12 bases in between. Germline V lookup: CDR1 SGHTA, CDR2 FQGNSA. The CDR3 has 14 amino acids. The DNA for the CDR3 is TGTGCCAGCAGCTTCAGTCTAGCTTCCAATGAGCAGTTCTTC. Translation: CASSFSLASNEQFF.